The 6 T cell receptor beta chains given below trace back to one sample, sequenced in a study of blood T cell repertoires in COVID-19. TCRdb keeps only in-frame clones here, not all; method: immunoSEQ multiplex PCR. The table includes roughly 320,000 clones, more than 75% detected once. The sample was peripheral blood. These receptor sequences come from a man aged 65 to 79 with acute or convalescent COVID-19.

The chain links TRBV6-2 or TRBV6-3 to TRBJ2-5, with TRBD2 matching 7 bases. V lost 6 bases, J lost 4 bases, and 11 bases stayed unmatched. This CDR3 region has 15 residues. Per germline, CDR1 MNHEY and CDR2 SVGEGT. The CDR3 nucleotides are TGTGCCAGCAGCCGTACCTCGCGGGGGTTAGAGACCCAGTACTTC. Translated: CASSRTSRGLETQYF.

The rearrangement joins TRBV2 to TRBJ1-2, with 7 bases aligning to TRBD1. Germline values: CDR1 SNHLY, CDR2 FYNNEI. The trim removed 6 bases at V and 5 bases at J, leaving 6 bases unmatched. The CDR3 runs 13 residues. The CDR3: CASRVGQLYGYTF. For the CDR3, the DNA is TGTGCCAGCAGGGTGGGACAGCTTTATGGCTACACCTTC.

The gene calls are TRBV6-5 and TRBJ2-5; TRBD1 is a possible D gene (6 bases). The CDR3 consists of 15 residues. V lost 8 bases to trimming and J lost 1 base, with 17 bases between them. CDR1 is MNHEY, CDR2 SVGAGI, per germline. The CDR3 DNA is TGTGCCAGCGCCCGGGACATCGAACGCCAAGAGACCCAGTACTTC. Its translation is CASARDIERQETQYF.

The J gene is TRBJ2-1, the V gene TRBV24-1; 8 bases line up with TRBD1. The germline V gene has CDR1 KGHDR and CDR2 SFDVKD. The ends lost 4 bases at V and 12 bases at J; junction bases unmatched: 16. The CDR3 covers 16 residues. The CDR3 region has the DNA TGTGCCACCAGTGACCCTACTGCCGGGACAGGACTCGGGCAGTTCTTC. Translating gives CATSDPTAGTGLGQFF.

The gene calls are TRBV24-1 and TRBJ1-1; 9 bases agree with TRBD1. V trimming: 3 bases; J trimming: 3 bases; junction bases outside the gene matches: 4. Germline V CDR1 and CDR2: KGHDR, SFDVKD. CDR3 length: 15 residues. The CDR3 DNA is TGTGCCACCAGTGATGCCCGGACAGGGGACACTGAAGCTTTCTTT. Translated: CATSDARTGDTEAFF.

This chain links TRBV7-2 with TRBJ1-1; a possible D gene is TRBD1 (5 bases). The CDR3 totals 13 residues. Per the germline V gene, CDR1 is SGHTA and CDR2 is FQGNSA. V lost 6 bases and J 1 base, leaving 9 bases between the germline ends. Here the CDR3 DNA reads TGTGCCAGCAGTGGACAACCGAACACTGAAGCTTTCTTT. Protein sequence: CASSGQPNTEAFF.